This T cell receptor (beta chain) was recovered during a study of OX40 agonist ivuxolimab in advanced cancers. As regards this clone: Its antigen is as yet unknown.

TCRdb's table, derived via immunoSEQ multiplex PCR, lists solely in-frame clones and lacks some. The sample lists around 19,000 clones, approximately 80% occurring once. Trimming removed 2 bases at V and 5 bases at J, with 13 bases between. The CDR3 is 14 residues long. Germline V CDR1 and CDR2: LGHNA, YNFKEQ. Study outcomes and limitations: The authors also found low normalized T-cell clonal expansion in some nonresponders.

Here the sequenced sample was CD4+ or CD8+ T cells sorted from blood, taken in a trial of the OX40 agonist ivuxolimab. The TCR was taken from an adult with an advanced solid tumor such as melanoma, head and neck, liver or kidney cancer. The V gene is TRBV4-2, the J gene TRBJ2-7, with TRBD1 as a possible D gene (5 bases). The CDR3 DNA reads TGTGCCAGCAGCCAAATAGACAGCCCCCACGAGCAGTACTTC. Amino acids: CASSQIDSPHEQYF.